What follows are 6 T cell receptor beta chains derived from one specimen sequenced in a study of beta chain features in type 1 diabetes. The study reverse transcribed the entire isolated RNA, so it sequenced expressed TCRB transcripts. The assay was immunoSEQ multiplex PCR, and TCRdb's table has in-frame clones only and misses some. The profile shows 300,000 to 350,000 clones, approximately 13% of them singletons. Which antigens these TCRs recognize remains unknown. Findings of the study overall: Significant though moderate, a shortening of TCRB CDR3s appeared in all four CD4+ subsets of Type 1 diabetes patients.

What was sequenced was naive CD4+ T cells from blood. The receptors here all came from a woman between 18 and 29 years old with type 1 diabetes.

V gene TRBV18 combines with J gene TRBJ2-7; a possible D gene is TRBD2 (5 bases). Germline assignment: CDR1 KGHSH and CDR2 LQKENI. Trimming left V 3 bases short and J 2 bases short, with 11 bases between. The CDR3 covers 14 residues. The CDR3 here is CASSPSGLAYEQYF. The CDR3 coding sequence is TGTGCCAGCTCACCGTCGGGATTGGCCTACGAGCAGTACTTC.

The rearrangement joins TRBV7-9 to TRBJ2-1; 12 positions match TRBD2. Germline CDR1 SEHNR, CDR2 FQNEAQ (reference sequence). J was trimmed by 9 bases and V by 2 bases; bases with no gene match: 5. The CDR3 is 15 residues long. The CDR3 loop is CASSLRLAGAGEQFF. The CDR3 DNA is TGTGCCAGCAGCTTAAGACTAGCGGGAGCAGGTGAGCAGTTCTTC.

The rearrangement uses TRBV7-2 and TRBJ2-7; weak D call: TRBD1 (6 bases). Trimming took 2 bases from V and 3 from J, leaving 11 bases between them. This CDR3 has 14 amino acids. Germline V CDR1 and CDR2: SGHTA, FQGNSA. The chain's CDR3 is CASSLRRTDYEQYF. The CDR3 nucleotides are TGTGCCAGCAGCTTAAGGAGGACAGACTACGAGCAGTACTTC.

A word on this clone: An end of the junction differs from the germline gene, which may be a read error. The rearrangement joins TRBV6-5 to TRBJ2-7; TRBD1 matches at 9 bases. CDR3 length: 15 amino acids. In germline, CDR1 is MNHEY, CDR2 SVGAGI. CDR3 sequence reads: CASSYRDRASCEQYF. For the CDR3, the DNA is TGTGCCAGCAGTTACAGGGACAGGGCTTCCTGCGAGCAGTACTTC.

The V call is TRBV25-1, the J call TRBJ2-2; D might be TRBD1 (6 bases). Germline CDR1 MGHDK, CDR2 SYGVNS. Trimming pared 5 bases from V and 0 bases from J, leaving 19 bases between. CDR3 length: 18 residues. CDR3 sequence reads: CASSPIIRGKANTGELFF. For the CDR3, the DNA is TGTGCCAGCAGTCCCATAATCAGGGGAAAGGCGAACACCGGGGAGCTGTTTTTT.

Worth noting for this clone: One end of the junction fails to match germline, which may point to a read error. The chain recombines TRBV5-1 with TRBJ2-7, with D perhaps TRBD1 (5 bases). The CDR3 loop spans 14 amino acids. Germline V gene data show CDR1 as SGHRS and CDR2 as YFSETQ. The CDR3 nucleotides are TGCGCCAGCAACTTGGGATCAGGGACCTACGAGCAGTACTTC. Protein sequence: CASNLGSGTYEQYF.